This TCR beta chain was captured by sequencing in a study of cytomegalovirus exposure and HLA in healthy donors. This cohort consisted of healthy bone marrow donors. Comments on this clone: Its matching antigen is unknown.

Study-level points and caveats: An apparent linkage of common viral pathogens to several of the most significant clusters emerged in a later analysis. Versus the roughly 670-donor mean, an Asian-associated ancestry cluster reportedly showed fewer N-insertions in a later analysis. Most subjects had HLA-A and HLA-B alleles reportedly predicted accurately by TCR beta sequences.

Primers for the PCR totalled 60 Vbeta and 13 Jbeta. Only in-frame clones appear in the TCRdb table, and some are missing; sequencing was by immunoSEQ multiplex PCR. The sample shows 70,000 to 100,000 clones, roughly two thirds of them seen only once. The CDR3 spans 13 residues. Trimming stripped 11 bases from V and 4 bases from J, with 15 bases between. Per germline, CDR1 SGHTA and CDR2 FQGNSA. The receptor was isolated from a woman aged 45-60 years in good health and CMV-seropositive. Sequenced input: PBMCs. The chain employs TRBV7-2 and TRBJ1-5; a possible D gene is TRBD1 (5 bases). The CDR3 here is CAGPHKGNQPQHF. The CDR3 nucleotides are TGTGCCGGGCCCCACAAGGGGAATCAGCCCCAGCATTTT.